This TCR beta chain was recorded in a study of identical twins. TCRdb passed the 5' RACE reads through MiXCR, listing each CDR3 protein once. The table records about 460,000 distinct CDR3 sequences, more than 13% of them present only once. Trimming removed 0 bases from V and 7 bases from J; junction bases left unmatched: 9. The CDR3 sequence is 17 residues long. CDR1 is LGHNA, CDR2 YSLEER, per germline. This clonotype was observed a handful of times. The antigen remains undetermined. Whole-study findings and limits: Models came in too low on out-of-frame TCR alpha sharing in monozygotic twins.

In addition, the sample was reused for a study of yellow fever vaccine responses in identical twins.

The specimen sequenced was CD4+ T cells sorted from blood. The sequence derives from a young woman in good health. The gene calls are TRBV4-3 and TRBJ2-2; TRBD2 matches 9 bases. CDR3 sequence reads: CASSQESSGSGIGELFF. CDR3 sequence (DNA): TGCGCCAGCAGCCAAGAGAGTAGCGGGAGCGGGATCGGGGAGCTGTTTTTT.